Each of the 19 T cell receptor beta chains below was sequenced from the same sample in a study of T cell clonality in common variable immunodeficiency (dated by TCRdb to between 2015 and 2017). Here is what the overall study found, with its caveats: Reportedly, TCRbeta sequences from CVID had fewer deletions and N-nucleotide insertions, and highly modified clones with 13 or more V deletions were absent from CVID.

Library preparation used the immunoSEQ multiplex PCR assay. The clones in this table, taken by TCRdb from immuneACCESS, are in-frame only. Not every clone is retained; where verified, under half of the shortfall comes from an unresolved V gene, and the cause of the rest is unknown. This sample includes roughly 42,000 clones, and none of them was observed just once. The ten largest make up 5% to 6.5% of the sample. These receptors' targets are unknown. The sequenced material came from peripheral blood mononuclear cells. The receptors were gathered from a human donor with common variable immunodeficiency.

As to this clone: Read coverage stops 3 residues before the CDR3 terminus; the germline J gene supplies the remainder. The chain links TRBV7-2 to TRBJ2-2; the D is unclear. The germline gives CDR1 SGHTA, CDR2 FQGNSA. The CDR3 has 15 residues. Trimming took 3 bases from V and 1 from J, leaving 9 bases between them. CDR3 protein: CASSFPPRNTGELFF. The CDR3 bases that were read are TGTGCCAGCAGCTTCCCCCCTAGGAACACCGGGGAG.

This clone was recorded many times. The read falls 3 residues short of the CDR3 end, and the missing part is taken from the germline J gene. The V gene is TRBV5-1, the J gene TRBJ2-5; 10 bases line up with TRBD2. The ends lost 1 base at V and 7 bases at J; junction bases unmatched: 7. CDR1 and CDR2 from the germline V gene are SGHRS and YFSETQ. This CDR3 has 15 amino acids. CDR3 bases read: TGCGCCAGCAGCTTGCCTAGCGGGGGTCGAGGGACC. Its protein is CASSLPSGGRGT. The whole CDR3 region reads CASSLPSGGRGTQYF.

Comment on this clone: The read is 3 residues too short to cover the CDR3 end, so that end is filled in from the germline J gene. The chain joins TRBV7-3 to TRBJ2-7, with D tentatively TRBD2 (7 bases). Looked up from germline, CDR1 is SGHTA and CDR2 is FQGTGA. V lost 1 base and J 0 bases, leaving 13 bases between the germline ends. The CDR3 has 16 amino acids. The CDR3: CASSLRGGGSSYEQYF. Partial CDR3 DNA: TGTGCCAGCAGCTTAAGAGGGGGGGGTTCCTCCTACGAG.

This clone has a count of ten or more. Read sequence stops 3 residues before the CDR3 end, and the germline J gene provides the missing end. This rearrangement joins TRBV20-1 to TRBJ2-4, with TRBD1 identical over 12 bases. J gave up 0 bases and V 5 bases, and 11 bases lay outside the gene matches. CDR3 length: 18 amino acids. Germline assignment: CDR1 DFQATT and CDR2 SNEGSKA (reference sequence). The CDR3 sequence is CSAPRGTGGYLAKNIQYF. The CDR3 DNA, read in part, is TGCAGTGCTCCAAGGGGGACAGGGGGCTACTTAGCCAAAAACATT.

Details on this clone: The CDR3 extends 3 residues past the end of the read, so its final part is completed from the germline J gene. The J gene is TRBJ1-2, the V gene TRBV19, with 7 positions matching TRBD1. CDR1 LNHDA and CDR2 SQIVND come from the germline V gene (reference sequence). V lost 5 bases and J lost 3; bases outside the gene matches: 3. CDR3 length: 13 amino acids. The chain's CDR3 is CASSSDRDYGYTF. CDR3 DNA (partial): TGTGCCAGTAGTTCAGACAGGGACTATGGC.

This clone was seen more than once but under ten times. The CDR3 DNA, read in part, is TGTGCCAGTAGCTTTGACAGGGTCGGCACCGGGGAG. Translation gives CASSFDRVGTGE. The entire CDR3 reads CASSFDRVGTGELFF. The V call is TRBV19, the J call TRBJ2-2; 7 bases match TRBD1. The read falls 3 residues short of the CDR3 end, and the missing part is taken from the germline J gene. This CDR3 comprises 15 residues. V was pared by 6 bases and J by 4 bases, with 8 bases of the junction left unmatched. The V gene's germline CDR1 is LNHDA and CDR2 SQIVND (reference sequence).

This clone was detected only a few times. Read sequence stops 3 residues before the CDR3 end, and the germline J gene provides the missing end. This rearrangement joins TRBV19 to TRBJ2-3, with TRBD2 matching over 11 bases. Trimming at V came to 4 bases and at J to 6 bases, leaving 9 bases not matched to a gene. The CDR3 is 16 residues long. Germline V lookup: CDR1 LNHDA, CDR2 SQIVND (reference sequence). CDR3 DNA, as far as it was read: TGTGCCAGTAGTACGAGACTAGCGGGGCCAGGGGATACG. It encodes CASSTRLAGPGDT. The CDR3 reads in full as CASSTRLAGPGDTQYF. Full variable domain (outside the CDR3, taken from reference TRBV19 and TRBJ2-3): DGGITQSPKYLFRKEGQNVTLSCEQNLNHDAMYWYRQDPGQGLRLIYYSQIVNDFQKGDIAEGYSVSREKKESFPLTVTSAQKNPTAFYLCASSTRLAGPGDTQYFGPGTRLTVL.

This clone has ten or more counts. Read data end 3 residues before the CDR3 end; the end is taken from the germline J gene. The chain recombines TRBV30 with TRBJ1-4, with D possibly TRBD1 on 6 matching bases. Trimming removed 7 bases at V and 6 bases at J, with 15 bases between. The germline CDR1 and CDR2 sequences are GTSNPN and SVGIG (reference sequence). The CDR3 sequence is 13 residues long. CDR3 DNA, as far as it was read: TGTGCCTCTCGAAATTCAGGGGATGAAAAA. This encodes CASRNSGDEK. The whole CDR3 sequence is CASRNSGDEKLFF.

This clone was counted only a few times. The sequence runs out 3 residues before the end of the CDR3; the remainder is reconstructed from the germline J gene. V and J are TRBV2 and TRBJ2-1; TRBD2 aligns across 11 bases. V was pared by 7 bases and J by 7 bases, with 9 bases of the junction left unmatched. This CDR3 region has 15 residues. Germline CDR1 is SNHLY and CDR2 is FYNNEI. The part of the CDR3 DNA that was read is TGTGCCAGCAACCCGACTAGCGGGATATATAATGAG. Protein: CASNPTSGIYNE. The complete CDR3 sequence is CASNPTSGIYNEQFF.

A word on this clone: The read halts 3 residues ahead of the CDR3 end, with the missing end drawn from the germline J gene. The chain uses TRBV7-2 and TRBJ2-1; 9 bases map to TRBD2. Germline lookup yields CDR1 SGHTA and CDR2 FQGNSA. Germline trimming cut 2 bases from V and 3 bases from J; bases unmatched to any gene: 2. The length of the CDR3 is 15 residues. The CDR3 DNA, read in part, is TGTGCCAGCAGCTTATGGACTAGCGTCTACAATGAG. This translates into CASSLWTSVYNE. The entire CDR3 sequence reads CASSLWTSVYNEQFF.

This clone was seen at least ten times. The CDR3 goes on 3 residues after the read ends, and that part is filled in from the germline J gene. The chain joins TRBV19 to TRBJ2-2; TRBD1 matches at 8 bases. The CDR3 sequence is 15 residues long. CDR1 is LNHDA and CDR2 is SQIVND in the germline V gene (reference sequence). V was clipped by 3 bases and J by 6 bases; unmatched bases: 6. CDR3: CASSIRTGYSGELFF. The CDR3 bases that were read are TGTGCCAGTAGTATCCGGACAGGGTACTCCGGGGAG.

In this sample, this clone turned up many times. With the read ending 3 residues before the CDR3 end, the germline J gene is used to fill in that end. The rearrangement links TRBV7-9 to TRBJ1-1, with TRBD1 as a possible D gene (6 bases). Trimming took off 5 bases at V and 1 base at J, with 14 bases between the two ends. CDR3 size: 15 residues. Per germline, CDR1 SEHNR and CDR2 FQNEAQ (reference sequence). This CDR3 reads CASSPTTGGNTEAFF. The covered CDR3 bases are TGTGCCAGCAGCCCAACGACAGGAGGGAACACTGAA.

This clone has at least ten counts. The covered CDR3 bases are TGCAGTGCCGCGGAAAATCGGGAG. Translating it yields CSAAENRE. The CDR3 in full is CSAAENRELFF. The chain joins TRBV20-1 to TRBJ2-2, with D uncertain. The read stops 3 residues short of the end of the CDR3; the missing end is completed from the germline J gene. Germline loops: CDR1 DFQATT, CDR2 SNEGSKA (reference sequence). V was clipped by 6 bases and J by 9 bases, with 11 bases between them. The CDR3 contains 11 residues.

The sample holds many counts of this clone. Read data end 3 residues before the CDR3 end; the end is taken from the germline J gene. The J gene is TRBJ1-2, the V gene TRBV7-2; D not certain. V was cut by 4 bases and J by 5 bases, with 14 bases left in between. Germline V gene data show CDR1 as SGHTA and CDR2 as FQGNSA. This CDR3 region has 14 residues. CDR3 DNA (partial): TGTGCCAGCAGCTCAACAGAACGGAATTATGGC. Its translation: CASSSTERNYG. The full CDR3 sequence reads CASSSTERNYGYTF.

This clone was counted only a few times. Coverage ceases 3 residues before the CDR3 finishes, and the germline J gene fills in the end. The J gene is TRBJ2-5, the V gene TRBV6-2 or TRBV6-3, with D possibly being TRBD1 (6 bases). The V and J ends lost 11 bases and 4 bases respectively, with 8 bases between them. This CDR3 spans 10 amino acids. Germline CDR1 MNHEY, CDR2 SVGEGT. This CDR3 reads CAGGSETQYF. The sequenced part of the CDR3 DNA is TGTGCCGGGGGCTCAGAGACC.

This clone has more than one count but fewer than ten. The DNA ends 3 residues before the CDR3 does, and the rest of the CDR3 is filled in from the germline J gene. The chain carries TRBV5-1 and TRBJ2-2; D may be TRBD2 (6 bases). Trimming removed 0 bases from V and 2 bases from J, with 11 bases in between. Germline loops: CDR1 SGHRS, CDR2 YFSETQ. The CDR3 contains 16 residues. The CDR3 DNA, read in part, is TGCGCCAGCAGCTTGGGGCTAGCGATTAACACCGGGGAG. Its protein is CASSLGLAINTGE. The whole CDR3 is CASSLGLAINTGELFF.

This clone occurred a few times. The CDR3 end lies 3 residues beyond the end of the read and is filled in from the germline J gene. The chain combines TRBV19 with TRBJ1-5; D might be TRBD1 (5 bases). The CDR3 is 13 residues long. Germline V lookup: CDR1 LNHDA, CDR2 SQIVND (reference sequence). V was trimmed by 8 bases and J by 5 bases, leaving 13 bases between them. CDR3 protein: CASSPGTYQPQHF. The sequenced part of the CDR3 DNA is TGTGCCAGTTCTCCGGGGACTTATCAGCCC.

This clone was counted at least ten times. Read sequence stops 3 residues before the CDR3 end, and the germline J gene provides the missing end. The chain links TRBV29-1 to TRBJ2-3; a weak D match, TRBD2 (6 bases). With 1 base removed from V and 6 bases from J, the gap between germline ends came to 14 bases. The CDR3 contains 14 residues. Germline V CDR1 and CDR2: SQVTM, ANQGSEA. The CDR3 sequence: CSVEGTTSSDTQYF. The CDR3 bases that were read are TGCAGCGTTGAAGGGACTACAAGCTCCGATACG.

This clone was seen ten or more times. The read comes to an end 3 residues before the CDR3 does, leaving the germline J gene to fill in the end. The gene calls are TRBV7-2 and TRBJ1-1, with 8 bases identical to TRBD1. Germline V lookup: CDR1 SGHTA, CDR2 FQGNSA. Trimming removed 3 bases from V and 2 bases from J; junction bases left unmatched: 5. This CDR3 is 15 amino acids long. The covered CDR3 bases are TGTGCCAGCAGCTTCAGGGGGCAGCGAAACACTGAA. It encodes CASSFRGQRNTE. The whole CDR3 protein is CASSFRGQRNTEAFF.